This TCR beta chain was obtained from a study of human T cells and chemical hapten exposure. The germline CDR1 and CDR2 sequences are MNHNY and SVGAGI (reference sequence). The CDR3 is 15 amino acids. Trimming took off 4 bases at V and 1 base at J, with 12 bases between the two ends. One entry per CDR3 protein, called by TCRdb with MiXCR from the RACE reads. The data hold under 450,000 distinct CDR3 sequences, with roughly 6.3% observed a single time. Stated time point: patch test 2, 6 weeks after DPC sensitization. Stated treatment: therapeutic diphenylcyclopropenone sensitization with weekly scalp DPC. Whole-study results and caveats: Versus controls, expanded TCRs had significantly more large CDR3 similarity clusters.

Regarding this clonotype: The antigen is unknown.

Sequences were derived from whole blood, sampled in connection with sensitization to the hapten diphenylcyclopropenone (DPC). This receptor was obtained from a woman between 18 and 29 years old with alopecia areata. Some clones in this sample may be carry-over from other donors' samples. The rearrangement uses TRBV6-6 and TRBJ2-3, with D tentatively TRBD2 (5 bases). The CDR3 sequence is CASSSGDRGTDTQYF. CDR3 nucleotide sequence: TGTGCCAGCAGTTCCGGGGATAGGGGCACAGATACGCAGTATTTT.